The next 21 T cell receptor beta chains were all read from a single sample in a study of radiotherapy plus CTLA-4 blockade in lung cancer. Only in-frame clones appear in the TCRdb table, and some are missing; sequencing was by immunoSEQ multiplex PCR. The data show approximately 97,000 clones, about four fifths seen once. Sequenced material: peripheral blood, taken from a patient treated with radiotherapy plus ipilimumab. The receptors come from a human donor with non-small cell lung cancer who had stable disease on radiotherapy plus ipilimumab.

The chain combines TRBV18 with TRBJ2-7, with D perhaps TRBD1 or TRBD2 (5 bases each). Trimming shortened V by 5 bases and J by 6 bases, and 20 bases separated the two germline ends. The CDR3 spans 15 residues. Germline-derived CDR1 and CDR2 are KGHSH and LQKENI. CDR3 protein: CASSNPGTYPLEQYF. The CDR3 DNA reads as TGTGCCAGCTCAAACCCCGGGACCTACCCCCTCGAGCAGTACTTC.

The gene calls are TRBV5-6 and TRBJ2-3, with TRBD1 as a possible D gene (5 bases). Germline V gives CDR1 SGHDT, CDR2 YYEEEE. The CDR3 has 14 amino acids. V was shortened by 3 bases and J by 0 bases, with 8 bases between the two germline ends. In DNA, the CDR3 is TGTGCCAGCAGCTACGACAGAAGCACAGATACGCAGTATTTT. This codes for CASSYDRSTDTQYF.

This clone appeared a single time. V usage is TRBV9 and J usage is TRBJ1-3; possibly TRBD1 for D (5 bases). CDR1 and CDR2 (germline): SGDLS, YYNGEE. The V gene lost 6 bases and the J gene lost 0 bases, with 10 bases spanning the gap. The CDR3 runs to 14 residues. The CDR3 is CASNRDSSGNTIYF. DNA of the CDR3: TGTGCCAGCAATAGAGACAGCTCTGGAAACACCATATATTTT.

V is TRBV10-3 and J is TRBJ2-7, with 8 bases lining up with TRBD1. The V segment lost 7 bases and the J segment 5 bases; nucleotides outside the gene matches: 13. Germline V lookup: CDR1 ENHRY, CDR2 SYGVKD. The CDR3 contains 15 residues. The CDR3 protein is CAINQGAGRGDEQYF. The CDR3 nucleotides read TGTGCCATCAACCAGGGGGCCGGACGTGGGGACGAGCAGTACTTC.

The chain has TRBV7-8 and TRBJ1-1, with 7 bases that match TRBD1. Per the germline V gene, CDR1 is SGHVS and CDR2 is FQNEAQ. The V segment lost 2 bases and the J segment 0 bases; nucleotides outside the gene matches: 9. The CDR3 spans 17 residues. In nucleotides, the CDR3 is TGTGCCAGCAGCTTAACCGGGACAGCCGTCATGAACACTGAAGCTTTCTTT. Its translation: CASSLTGTAVMNTEAFF.

For the CDR3, the DNA is TGTGCCAGCAGCTTGACCGGGACCTCCTACGAGCAGTACTTC. Translated: CASSLTGTSYEQYF. V is TRBV5-4 and J is TRBJ2-7, with D perhaps given as TRBD1 or TRBD2 (5 bases each). Germline CDR1 SGHNT, CDR2 YYREEE (reference sequence). Trimming stripped 1 base from V and 0 bases from J, with 8 bases between. The CDR3 contains 14 residues.

In the case of this clone: The junction shows a germline mismatch at one end, possibly a read error. This CDR3 is CASSLGGGFDEQFF. Here the CDR3 DNA reads TGTGCTAGCAGCTTAGGGGGGGGATTCGATGAGCAGTTCTTC. This chain joins TRBV7-7 and TRBJ2-1; D perhaps matches TRBD2 (7 bases). The CDR3 runs 14 residues. Germline V CDR1 and CDR2: SSHAT, FNYEAQ (reference sequence). The complete variable domain, with remaining parts taken from reference TRBV7-7 and TRBJ2-1, reads GAGVSQSPRYKVTKRGQDVTLRCDPISSHATLYWYQQALGQGPEFLTYFNYEAQPDKSGLPSDRFSAERPEGSISTLTIQRTEQRDSAMYRCASSLGGGFDEQFFGPGTRLTVL.

V is TRBV18 and J is TRBJ2-3; D is undetermined. V lost 1 base and J 0 bases, leaving 8 bases between the germline ends. The germline CDR1 and CDR2 sequences are KGHSH and LQKENI. There are 15 residues in the CDR3. DNA for the CDR3: TGTGCCAGCTCACCACTGGGTCCTAGCACAGATACGCAGTATTTT. Protein product: CASSPLGPSTDTQYF.

This sequence joins TRBV19 and TRBJ2-7; TRBD2 agrees at 10 bases. Germline values: CDR1 LNHDA, CDR2 SQIVND (reference sequence). Trimming took 4 bases from V and 6 from J; bases not matched to a gene: 9. This CDR3 region has 15 residues. CDR3 in DNA: TGTGCCAGTAGTACGACTACTAGCGGGACGGTCGAGCAGTACTTC. Translation: CASSTTTSGTVEQYF.

The chain has TRBV19 and TRBJ2-3; 10 bases are shared with TRBD1. After removal of 6 bases from V and 3 bases from J, the junction contained 3 bases not matched to a gene. CDR1 is LNHDA, CDR2 SQIVND, per germline (reference sequence). The CDR3 covers 14 residues. DNA of the CDR3: TGTGCCAGTAGGGACAGGGGGGGGACAGATACGCAGTATTTT. This encodes CASRDRGGTDTQYF.

By sample share, this clone is medium-sized. The chain couples TRBV6-1 to TRBJ2-7, with D uncertain. Per the germline V gene, CDR1 is MNHNS and CDR2 is SASEGT. The V end was cut by 2 bases, the J end by 2 bases, with 4 bases between. The CDR3 is 12 amino acids. The CDR3 DNA reads as TGTGCCAGCAGTGAACAGACCTACGAGCAGTACTTC. Its translation is CASSEQTYEQYF.

The V and J genes are TRBV5-4 and TRBJ2-5; D gene ambiguous. Trimming cost V 2 bases and J 5 bases, with 7 bases left between them. Germline V gene sequence: CDR1 SGHNT, CDR2 YYREEE (reference sequence). The CDR3 has 12 amino acids. Written as DNA, the CDR3 is TGTGCCAGCAGCTTTATGGGTGAGACCCAGTACTTC. It yields the protein CASSFMGETQYF.

This chain connects TRBV6-5 to TRBJ1-4; maybe TRBD1 (6 bases). The CDR3 has 14 residues. V was trimmed by 3 bases and J by 7 bases, leaving 12 bases between them. Germline values: CDR1 MNHEY, CDR2 SVGAGI. The CDR3 sequence: CASSYSGGGEKLFF. The CDR3 DNA sequence: TGTGCCAGCAGTTATTCCGGGGGCGGTGAAAAACTGTTTTTT.

The chain employs TRBV7-3 and TRBJ1-1; 8 bases align to TRBD1. Germline trimming cut 2 bases from V and 0 bases from J; bases unmatched to any gene: 11. The CDR3 is 18 residues long. Germline lookup yields CDR1 SGHTA and CDR2 FQGTGA. The CDR3 reads CASSLVPGTGVMNTEAFF. DNA of the CDR3: TGTGCCAGCAGCTTAGTCCCGGGGACAGGAGTCATGAACACTGAAGCTTTCTTT.

The chain uses TRBV4-2 and TRBJ2-3; 8 positions match TRBD2. Germline lookup yields CDR1 LGHNA and CDR2 YNFKEQ. V lost 3 bases, J lost 0 bases, and 17 bases stayed unmatched. The CDR3 contains 20 residues. CDR3 in DNA: TGTGCCAGCAGCCAGGATGAAGGACTAGCTTTTCCCCGAAGCACAGATACGCAGTATTTT. Its translation is CASSQDEGLAFPRSTDTQYF.

The V and J genes are TRBV2 and TRBJ1-1, with D maybe TRBD1 (5 bases). The CDR3 has 14 residues. V lost 5 bases, J lost 0 bases, and 10 bases lay in between. CDR1 SNHLY and CDR2 FYNNEI come from the germline V gene. The CDR3 protein is CASSSQGLNTEAFF. CDR3 nucleotides: TGTGCCAGCAGTAGTCAGGGCTTGAACACTGAAGCTTTCTTT.

The V and J genes are TRBV5-1 and TRBJ2-5, with 7 bases that match TRBD2. Trimming at V came to 10 bases and at J to 5 bases, leaving 17 bases not matched to a gene. Looked up from germline, CDR1 is SGHRS and CDR2 is YFSETQ. The CDR3 covers 15 residues. The chain's CDR3 is CASWEGNSFGETQYF. The CDR3 DNA reads TGCGCCTCCTGGGAGGGCAACTCGTTTGGGGAGACCCAGTACTTC.

A word on this clone: One end of the junction fails to match germline, which may point to a read error. Other DNA sequences in this sample translate to the same CDR3. This rearrangement joins TRBV4-1 to TRBJ2-3, with a weak D call TRBD1 (5 bases). CDR1 and CDR2 from the germline V gene are MGHRA and YSYEKL. CDR3 size: 18 residues. CDR3 in amino acids: CASSQIPSGALRADTQYF. CDR3 nucleotide sequence: TGCGCCAGTAGCCAAATCCCGTCTGGGGCCCTCCGCGCAGATACGCAGTATTTT.

This clone was seen more than once but under ten times. The gene calls are TRBV4-1 and TRBJ1-2, with D maybe TRBD1 (5 bases). V shed 4 bases and J shed 5 bases, with 20 bases lying between them. The germline V gene encodes CDR1 MGHRA and CDR2 YSYEKL. The CDR3 length is 16 residues. CDR3 sequence: CASSPSAQAGLYGYTF. The CDR3 DNA reads as TGCGCCAGCAGCCCCTCTGCGCAGGCGGGACTATATGGCTACACCTTC.

CDR3 DNA sequence: TGTGCCAGCAGCCCCGGACAGGGAACCACCGGGGAGCTGTTTTTT. Amino acid sequence: CASSPGQGTTGELFF. The chain carries TRBV11-3 and TRBJ2-2, with TRBD1 matching 8 bases. Germline loops: CDR1 SGHNT, CDR2 YENEEA. After removal of 5 bases from V and 4 bases from J, the junction contained 6 bases not matched to a gene. This CDR3 is built from 15 residues.

V usage is TRBV28 and J usage is TRBJ1-5; TRBD1 aligns across 7 bases. CDR3 length equals 16 residues. Trimming at V came to 6 bases and at J to 5 bases, leaving 13 bases not matched to a gene. Germline CDR1 and CDR2: MDHEN and SYDVKM. CDR3 loop: CASSPPRQGEDQPQHF. The CDR3 nucleotides read TGTGCCAGCAGCCCACCTAGACAGGGAGAAGATCAGCCCCAGCATTTT.